This is a list of T cell receptor beta chains from one sample in a study of cytomegalovirus exposure and HLA in healthy donors. Measured with immunoSEQ multiplex PCR; TCRdb has only the in-frame clones, and not every one. The table records about 140,000 clones, 70% to 90% of them present only once. Sequencing used PBMCs. The origin of the receptors is a woman under 30 in good health and CMV-seropositive. The conserved cysteine and the conserved F or W are not part of the CDR3 here. The order of the fields is CDR3 protein, J gene, V gene.

CDR3: ASSLFRRDTEAF
J: TRBJ1-1
V: TRBV5-1

CDR3: ASSGQGRNTGELF
J: TRBJ2-2
V: TRBV6-1

CDR3: ASSVQQSNTEAF
J: TRBJ1-1
V: TRBV2

CDR3: ATGSGSGNIQY
J: TRBJ2-4
V: TRBV19

CDR3: ASSVLAGNEQY
J: TRBJ2-7
V: TRBV2

CDR3: ASSHVTGGAYEQY
J: TRBJ2-7
V: TRBV4-3

CDR3: AWSLGLAKSDTQY
J: TRBJ2-3
V: TRBV30

CDR3: ASSLEADNEQF
J: TRBJ2-1
V: TRBV5-1

CDR3: ASSWPDRGSGYT
J: TRBJ1-2
V: TRBV28

CDR3: AISESRGNSPLH
J: TRBJ1-6
V: TRBV10-3

CDR3: ASSVAGDNEQF
J: TRBJ2-1
V: TRBV9

CDR3: ASSLPGREGETQY
J: TRBJ2-5
V: TRBV5-6

CDR3: ASSRRTGAHYGYT
J: TRBJ1-2
V: TRBV7-8

CDR3: ASSIPSSGSYEQY
J: TRBJ2-7
V: TRBV19

CDR3: ASSFTGINEQF
J: TRBJ2-1
V: TRBV7-9

CDR3: ASRLIPLQNTGELF
J: TRBJ2-2
V: TRBV5-1

CDR3: ASRHPGEGNTQY
J: TRBJ2-3
V: TRBV14

CDR3: ASSVQETQY
J: TRBJ2-5
V: TRBV7-8

CDR3: ASHLGGTDTQY
J: TRBJ2-3
V: TRBV6-5

CDR3: ASSKDRGPNSPLH
J: TRBJ1-6
V: TRBV19

CDR3: ASNPSAGVYNEQF
J: TRBJ2-1
V: TRBV5-1

CDR3: AWSITGYGYT
J: TRBJ1-2
V: TRBV30

CDR3: SNQGALGYT
J: TRBJ1-2
V: TRBV20-1

CDR3: ASSQLRASGDYNEQF
J: TRBJ2-1
V: TRBV4-3

CDR3: ASSEGGTFQETQY
J: TRBJ2-5
V: TRBV10-1

CDR3: ASRPGTGGNEQF
J: TRBJ2-1
V: TRBV6-6